This TCR beta chain was sequenced during a study of cytomegalovirus exposure and HLA in healthy donors (dated by TCRdb to about 2017). Describing the broader study: In an earlier analysis of under 750 of the donors, under 300 Gb of sequence data and roughly 100 million unique TCR beta sequences from some 170 million T cells were reported. Approximately 300 gigabases of sequencing data and around 85 million unique TCR sequences made up an early release that covered several hundred HLA-typed donors. Of the 300 to 400 genotyped donors, over 65% fell in the genetic ancestry cluster associated with self-reported Caucasian donors. The aim of the study was to test whether cataloging public T cell receptors could identify signatures of past pathogen exposure. The study used immunosequencing to profile the T cell repertoires of several hundred subjects and linked those repertoires to cytomegalovirus serostatus. In addition to the first cohort of 666 subjects, a separate validation cohort of 120 different subjects was used. To predict cytomegalovirus infection status, the study combined high-throughput TCR immunosequencing, statistical association of individual TCRs with disease status, and machine learning. To study patterns of TCR occurrence, a later analysis re-analyzed previously published TCR beta repertoires from 666 donors and added high-resolution HLA genotyping. The later analysis used no new phenotypic data to find candidate immune exposures, relying instead on TCR beta sequences and their occurrence across donors. An earlier analysis of around 540 of the donors applied high-throughput TCR beta sequencing to assess whether each TCR beta V gene segment acted as functional or pseudogenic. Donor age, sex, ethnicity and CMV serostatus were collected together with the repertoire data. In a later genetic analysis, genome-wide SNP genotypes for about 55% of the 666 donors were used, and that subset was treated as a discovery cohort. All discovery cohort repertoires had been generated using a single sequencing platform. HLA typing included class I and class II loci at four-digit resolution. The number of donors typed differed by locus, with roughly 629-640 for A, B, C, DRB1 and DQB1, roughly 520 for DQA1, over 600 for DPA1, and some 450 for DPB1. Because of strong linkage in the cohort, a handful of DR-DQ haplotypes were treated as single units for association and clustering. On average, 235,054 unique TCR beta nucleotide sequences were sequenced per donor among a few hundred genotyped donors of the cohort, with 15% to 20% of those sequences being non-productive.

The cohort consisted of 670 or so healthy bone marrow donors. At the time of sampling, all cohort members were nominally healthy, though unrecorded immune exposures were likely present. The donor was CMV seronegative and belonged to the group of 352 seronegative cohort members. Every donor gave a peripheral blood sample, and the peripheral blood mononuclear cells from that sample were used for TCR beta sequencing. The Qiagen DNeasy Blood Extraction Kit was used to extract genomic DNA from the blood cell samples. The paper as a whole reports these results and caveats: Compared with equally common non-associated chains, HLA-associated TCR beta chains in a later analysis were more clonally expanded and had lower generation probabilities. While some public TCRs were present in many individuals, most TCR sequences turned up only very rarely across donors. According to a later genetic analysis, donors in an Asian-associated ancestry cluster had fewer N-insertions in productive TCRs than the approximately 610-donor mean. Only TCR beta chains were sequenced in this cohort, and the absence of alpha or paired-chain data limited detectable features. In an earlier analysis of fewer than 700 of the donors, most TCR beta V segments appeared in productive rearrangements about 87% or about 30% of the time, broadly matching IMGT annotations. In vitro tests confirmed that a few of the cytomegalovirus-associated TCR beta chains recognize cytomegalovirus antigens. According to a later analysis, most CMV-associated TCR beta chains appeared to be HLA-restricted, and the HLA associations seemed to be driven largely by CMV exposure. Correlated functional status among segregating V segments might be attributable to linkage disequilibrium, but an unknown experimental factor could not be ruled out. The classifier was reported to diagnose cytomegalovirus status with high specificity and sensitivity in both the original cohort and the validation cohort. In the study, 150 to 200 TCR beta chains were listed as associated with cytomegalovirus. The only immune exposure information available for the cohort was CMV serostatus. In a later genetic analysis, a missense DCLRE1C variant was associated with V-gene and J-gene trimming of TCR beta chains, and the association was replicated in an independent cohort. Because counts were too low, roughly 17 rarely observed V segments, including chromosome 9 orphons, were left out of the earlier analysis of about 620 of the donors. Several of the top co-occurrence clusters appeared to be linked to parvovirus B19, influenza, CMV and Epstein-Barr virus, according to a later analysis. A further reported finding was that TCR beta sequences accurately predicted the HLA-A and HLA-B alleles for most subjects in the first cohort. A group of highly shared sequence variants was considered likely to be a technical artifact of the sequencing pipeline. Because HLA typing was unavailable for some donors at each locus, only the typed subset was used in association tests. According to the authors, the approach could potentially be generalized to other disease states and immunological phenotypes. A later analysis associated about 18,000 TCR beta sequences with specific HLA alleles at a false discovery rate of 0.05. Strong co-occurrence of HLA alleles, especially DR and DQ, made assigning TCR associations to individual alleles difficult. In a later analysis, TCR association rates were found to vary across HLA loci, with the most associated TCRs seen for DRB1 alleles and the fewest for HLA-C alleles. The presence/absence analyses assumed that sequencing depth was roughly uniform across donors, and that assumption may not be true.

A word on this clone: Which antigen it targets is not known. Per-base quality was not reported, and no clone a single base away is much larger than it.

The receptor library was made with the immunoSEQ multiplex PCR assay. For the multiplex PCR, a mixture combining 60 forward primers for TCR Vbeta segments and 13 reverse primers for TCR Jbeta segments was used. A multiplex PCR assay on genomic DNA amplified the CDR3 region of rearranged TCR beta genes. The amplified TCR beta libraries were sequenced on the Illumina HiSeq System as 87-base-pair reads. Regarding the original processing steps: In a later analysis, approximately 74 million unique TCR beta chains were counted across the 690 or so repertoires, and around 10 million of these chains were shared by at least two donors. Raw reads were error-corrected and collapsed into unique sequences by a nearest-neighbor algorithm in which closely related sequences were merged to remove PCR and sequencing errors. Alignment of CDR3 sequences to IMGT reference sequences was used to assign V, D and J gene segments. Each retained sequence needed at least a six-nucleotide match to both a V gene segment and a J gene segment. A rearrangement counted as productive if the CDR3 had no stop codons and remained in frame with V and J, and every other rearrangement counted as non-productive. Following IMGT convention, CDR3 was defined as the stretch from the second conserved V-encoded cysteine to the conserved J-encoded phenylalanine. The earlier analysis of around 640 of the donors excluded sequences that lacked an unambiguous match to a single V gene segment. An earlier analysis of a few hundred of the donors called V segments functional above 56.7% productive rearrangements and segregating when the between-donor standard deviation exceeded 5%. To diagnose cytomegalovirus status from the catalog of TCR beta chain sequences, a statistical classification framework was built. V and J gene assignment, in a later analysis, came from comparing TCR nucleotide sequences with IMGT/GENE-DB human TR gene sequences. Using the TCRdist pipeline, a later analysis assigned CDR3 sequences along with most-parsimonious VDJ recombination scenarios. In a later analysis, every TCR beta chain was defined by the combination of its CDR3 amino acid sequence and its V-gene family, and reads without a unique V-gene family were dropped. As a way to deal with suspected cross-contamination and a sequencing artifact, a later analysis dropped over 550 nucleotide sequences that were highly shared and had low generation probability. A later analysis calculated a clonal expansion index for each public chain from normalized within-repertoire ranks of inferred template counts. In a later analysis, generation probabilities were computed using a VDJ recombination model fitted to out-of-frame rearrangements, and the results were checked against IGoR. A later analysis scored TCR-TCR, TCR-HLA and TCR-CMV co-occurrence with hypergeometric tests, applying a repertoire-size bias correction to TCR pairs. In a later analysis, false discovery rates were estimated by permuting HLA or CMV assignments 20 times. A later analysis grouped co-occurring TCRs with DBSCAN, adding TCRdist sequence similarity when clustering within HLA-allele-positive subsets. Co-occurrence clustering excluded repertoires with fewer than 30,000 or more than 120,000 public chains, plus five with anomalous nucleotide sharing. TCRdb re-hosts the immuneACCESS table, in-frame sequences only. Its copies lack some clones; in the studies checked, an unresolved V gene accounts for under half of them, and the cause for the rest is not known. V and J calls and clone size are given by that table; D and trimming were obtained from the DNA. For this sample the table gives fewer than 100,000 clones, of which around 79% were detected only once. Jointly, the top ten make up about 6.1% of the sample.

The sequence came from a female donor in good health and CMV-seronegative. What was sequenced was PBMCs.

For the CDR3, the sequence is CASSLEGLLNTGELFF. The nucleotide sequence is given as TGTGCCAGCAGCCTAGAGGGACTTCTTAACACCGGGGAGCTGTTTTTT. The chain joins TRBV7-8 to TRBJ2-2; TRBD2 is possibly the D segment (6 matching bases). The germline V gene specifies SGHVS as CDR1 and FQNEAQ as CDR2. The V and J ends are trimmed by 5 bases and 2 bases, leaving 15 bases between them. There are 16 amino acids in the CDR3, from cysteine to phenylalanine inclusive. Only the CDR3 part of the read is kept: 48 bases, read in frame from the first base.